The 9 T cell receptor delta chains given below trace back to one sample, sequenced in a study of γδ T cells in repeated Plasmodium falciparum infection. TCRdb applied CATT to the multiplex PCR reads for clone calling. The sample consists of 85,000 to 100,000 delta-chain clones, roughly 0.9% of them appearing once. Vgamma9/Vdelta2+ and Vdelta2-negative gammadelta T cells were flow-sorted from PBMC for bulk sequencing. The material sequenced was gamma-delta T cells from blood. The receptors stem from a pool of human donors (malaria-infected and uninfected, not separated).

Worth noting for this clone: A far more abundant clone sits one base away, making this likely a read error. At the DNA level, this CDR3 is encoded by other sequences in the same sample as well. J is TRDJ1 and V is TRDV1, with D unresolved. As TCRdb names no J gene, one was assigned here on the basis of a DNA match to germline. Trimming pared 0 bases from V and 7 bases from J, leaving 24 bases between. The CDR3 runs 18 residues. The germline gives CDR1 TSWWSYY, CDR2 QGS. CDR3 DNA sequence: TGTGCTCTTGGGGAACTTTTCCCCATTCCGGGCGAGTCTGGTAAACTCATCTTT. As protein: CALGELFPIPGESGKLIF.

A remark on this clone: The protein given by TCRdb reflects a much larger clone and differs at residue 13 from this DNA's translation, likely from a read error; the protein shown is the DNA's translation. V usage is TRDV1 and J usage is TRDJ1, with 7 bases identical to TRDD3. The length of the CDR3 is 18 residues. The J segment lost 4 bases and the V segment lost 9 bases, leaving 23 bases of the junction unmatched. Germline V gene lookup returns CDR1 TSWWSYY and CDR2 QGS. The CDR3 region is CALTQEGRLGPYIDKLIF. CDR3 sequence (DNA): TGTGCTCTGACACAAGAGGGAAGACTGGGGCCGTACATCGATAAACTCATCTTT.

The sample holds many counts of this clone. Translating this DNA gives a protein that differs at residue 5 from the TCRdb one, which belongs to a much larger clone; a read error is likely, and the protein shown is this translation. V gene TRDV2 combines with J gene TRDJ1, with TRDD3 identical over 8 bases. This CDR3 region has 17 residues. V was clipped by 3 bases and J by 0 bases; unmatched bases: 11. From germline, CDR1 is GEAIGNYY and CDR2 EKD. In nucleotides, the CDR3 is TGTGCCTGTGACTCCGTCTCCGGGATACGAAACACCGATAAACTCATCTTT. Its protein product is CACDSVSGIRNTDKLIF.

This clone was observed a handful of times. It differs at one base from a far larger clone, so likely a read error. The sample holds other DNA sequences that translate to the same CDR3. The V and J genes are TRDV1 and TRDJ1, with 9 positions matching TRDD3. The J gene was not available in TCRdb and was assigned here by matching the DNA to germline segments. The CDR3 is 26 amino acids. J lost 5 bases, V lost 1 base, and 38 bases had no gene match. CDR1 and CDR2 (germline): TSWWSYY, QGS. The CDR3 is CALGERSFPKTQVLLGECRANDKLIF. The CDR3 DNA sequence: TGTGCTCTTGGGGAACGATCCTTCCCAAAGACCCAAGTGTTACTGGGGGAATGTCGAGCGAATGATAAACTCATCTTT.

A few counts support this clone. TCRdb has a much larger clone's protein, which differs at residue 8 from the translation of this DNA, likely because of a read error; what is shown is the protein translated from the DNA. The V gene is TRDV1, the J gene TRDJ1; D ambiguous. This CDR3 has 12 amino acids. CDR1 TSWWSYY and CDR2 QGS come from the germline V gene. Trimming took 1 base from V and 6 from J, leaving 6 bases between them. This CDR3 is CALGERRNKLIF. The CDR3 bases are TGTGCTCTTGGGGAACGTCGAAATAAACTCATCTTT.

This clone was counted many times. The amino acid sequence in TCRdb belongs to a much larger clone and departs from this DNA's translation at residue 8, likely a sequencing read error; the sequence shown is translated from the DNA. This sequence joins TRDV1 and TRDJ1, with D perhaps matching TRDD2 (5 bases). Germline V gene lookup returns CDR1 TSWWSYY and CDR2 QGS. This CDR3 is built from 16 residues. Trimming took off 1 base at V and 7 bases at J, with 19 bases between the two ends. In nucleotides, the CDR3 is TGTGCTCTTGGGGAACAAAAGGCTTGGCACCTTCGTAAACTCATCTTT. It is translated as CALGEQKAWHLRKLIF.

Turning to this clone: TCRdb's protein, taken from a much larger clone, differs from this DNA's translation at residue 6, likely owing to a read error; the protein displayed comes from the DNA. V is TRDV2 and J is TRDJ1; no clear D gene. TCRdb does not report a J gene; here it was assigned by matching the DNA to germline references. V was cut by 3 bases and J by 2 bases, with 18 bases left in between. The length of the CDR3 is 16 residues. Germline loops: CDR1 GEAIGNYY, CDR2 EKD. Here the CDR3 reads CACDSHNPRRTDKLIF. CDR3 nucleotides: TGTGCCTGTGACTCGCATAACCCTAGGAGAACCGATAAACTCATCTTT.

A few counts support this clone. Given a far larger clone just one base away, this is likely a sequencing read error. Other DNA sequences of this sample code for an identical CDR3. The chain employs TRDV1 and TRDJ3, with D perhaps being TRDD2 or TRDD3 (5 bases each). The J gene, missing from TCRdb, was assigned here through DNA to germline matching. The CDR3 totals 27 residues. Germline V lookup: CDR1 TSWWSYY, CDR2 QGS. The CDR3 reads CALGVLTTYRAWRIDGITSWDTRQMFF. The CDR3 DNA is TGTGCCCTTGGGGTCCTCACTACCTACCGTGCGTGGCGGATAGACGGAATAACCTCCTGGGACACCCGACAGATGTTTTTC.

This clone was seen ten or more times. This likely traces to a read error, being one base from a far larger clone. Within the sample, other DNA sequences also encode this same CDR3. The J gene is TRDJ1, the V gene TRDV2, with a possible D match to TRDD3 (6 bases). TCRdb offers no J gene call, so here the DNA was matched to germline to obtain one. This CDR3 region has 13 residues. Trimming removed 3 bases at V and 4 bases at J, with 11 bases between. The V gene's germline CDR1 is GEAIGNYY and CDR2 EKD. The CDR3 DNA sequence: TGTGCCTGTGACTCAGTACTGGGCGATAAACTCATCTTT. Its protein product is CACDSVLGDKLIF.